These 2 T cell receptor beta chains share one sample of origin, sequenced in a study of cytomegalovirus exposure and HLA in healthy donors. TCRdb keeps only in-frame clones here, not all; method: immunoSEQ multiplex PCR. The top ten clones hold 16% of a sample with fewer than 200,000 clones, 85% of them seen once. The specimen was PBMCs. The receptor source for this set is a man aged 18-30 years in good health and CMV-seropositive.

CDR3 protein: CASSLRGSGNTEAFF. CDR3 DNA: TGTGCCAGCAGCCTCCGGGGGTCCGGGAACACTGAAGCTTTCTTT. The chain employs TRBV28 and TRBJ1-1; tentative D call: TRBD1 (5 bases). Germline CDR1 is MDHEN and CDR2 is SYDVKM. This CDR3 is 15 amino acids long. The germline V and J ends were trimmed by 6 bases and 1 base, with 15 bases remaining between them.

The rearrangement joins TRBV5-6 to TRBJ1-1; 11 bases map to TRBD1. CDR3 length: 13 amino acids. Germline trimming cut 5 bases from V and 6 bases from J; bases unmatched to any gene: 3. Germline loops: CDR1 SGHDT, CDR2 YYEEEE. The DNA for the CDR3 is TGTGCCAGCAGGGGGACAGGGGGGCCTGAAGCTTTCTTT. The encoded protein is CASRGTGGPEAFF.